This T cell receptor (beta chain) stems from a study of blood T cell repertoires in COVID-19. Across the study: From the United States, Italy and Spain came samples of acute and convalescent COVID-19. Nucleic acid was either cDNA or gDNA, and it came from T cells, B-cell-depleted T cells, or PBMCs.

Authors' data handling: By means of reference gene primer amplification, nucleated cell counts were estimated. Libraries were prepared by immunoSEQ multiplex PCR; TCRdb keeps only in-frame clonotypes and omits some of them. That table is the source of V, J and clone size, and D and trimming were worked out from the DNA. This table holds 270,000 or so clones, 88% found once. Trimming at V came to 7 bases and at J to 8 bases, leaving 12 bases not matched to a gene. The CDR3 runs 14 residues. Germline CDR1 is MNHEY and CDR2 is SVGAGI. Cohort allocation depended upon clinical history that participants reported.

The clonotype originates from a woman aged 40 to 50 with acute COVID-19. This chain joins TRBV6-5 and TRBJ1-2; 8 bases line up with TRBD1. Sequencing used PBMCs or T cells enriched from blood (not recorded which). CDR3 DNA sequence: TGTGCCAGCACTACGGGACAGGCCCTTCGAGGCTACACCTTC. This sequence encodes CASTTGQALRGYTF.